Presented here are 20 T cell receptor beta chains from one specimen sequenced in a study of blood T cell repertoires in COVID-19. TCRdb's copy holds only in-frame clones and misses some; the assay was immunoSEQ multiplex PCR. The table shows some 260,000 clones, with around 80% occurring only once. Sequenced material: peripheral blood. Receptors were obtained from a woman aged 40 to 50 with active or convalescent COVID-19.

CDR3 protein: CASRPSGRVTGYTF. CDR3 DNA: TGCGCCAGCAGACCCTCGGGCAGGGTAACTGGCTACACCTTC. V gene TRBV5-1 combines with J gene TRBJ1-2, with D perhaps TRBD1 (5 bases). CDR1 SGHRS and CDR2 YFSETQ come from the germline V gene. V was cut by 5 bases and J by 7 bases, with 18 bases left in between. This CDR3 is 14 amino acids long. Combining the CDR3 with reference TRBV5-1 and TRBJ1-2 gives the whole variable domain KAGVTQTPRYLIKTRGQQVTLSCSPISGHRSVSWYQQTPGQGLQFLFEYFSETQRNKGNFPGRFSGRQFSNSRSEMNVSTLELGDSALYLCASRPSGRVTGYTFGSGTRLTVV.

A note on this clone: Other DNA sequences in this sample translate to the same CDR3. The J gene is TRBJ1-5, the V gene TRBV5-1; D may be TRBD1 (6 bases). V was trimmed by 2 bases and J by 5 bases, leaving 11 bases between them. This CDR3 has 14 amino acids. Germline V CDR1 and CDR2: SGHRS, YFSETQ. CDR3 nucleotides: TGCGCCAGCAGCTTACAGGGTGGGGATCAGCCCCAGCATTTT. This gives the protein CASSLQGGDQPQHF.

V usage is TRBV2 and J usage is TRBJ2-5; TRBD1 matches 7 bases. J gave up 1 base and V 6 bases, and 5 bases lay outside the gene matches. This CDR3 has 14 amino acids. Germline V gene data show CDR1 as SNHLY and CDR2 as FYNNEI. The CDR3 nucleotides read TGTGCCAGCAGCCCCGACAGGGCCCAAGAGACCCAGTACTTC. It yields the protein CASSPDRAQETQYF.

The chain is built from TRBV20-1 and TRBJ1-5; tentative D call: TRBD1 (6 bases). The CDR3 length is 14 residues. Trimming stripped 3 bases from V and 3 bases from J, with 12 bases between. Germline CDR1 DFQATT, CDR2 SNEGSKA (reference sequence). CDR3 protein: CSASLGQTNQPQHF. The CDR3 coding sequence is TGCAGTGCTAGTCTTGGACAGACCAATCAGCCCCAGCATTTT.

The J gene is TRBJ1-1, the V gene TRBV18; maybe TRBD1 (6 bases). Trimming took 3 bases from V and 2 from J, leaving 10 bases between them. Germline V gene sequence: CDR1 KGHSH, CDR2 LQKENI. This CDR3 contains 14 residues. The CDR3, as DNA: TGTGCCAGCTCACCTTCAGGGGTTAACACTGAAGCTTTCTTT. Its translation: CASSPSGVNTEAFF.

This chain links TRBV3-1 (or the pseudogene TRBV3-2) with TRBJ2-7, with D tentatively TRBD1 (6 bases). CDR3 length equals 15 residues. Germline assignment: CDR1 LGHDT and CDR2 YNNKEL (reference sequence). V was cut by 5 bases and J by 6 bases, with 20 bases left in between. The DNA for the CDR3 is TGTGCCAGCAGCTTAGCCGGGTCCTCACAGGGCGAGCAGTACGTC. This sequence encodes CASSLAGSSQGEQYV.

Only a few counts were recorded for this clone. The CDR3 coding sequence is TGTGCCAGCAGCCTGCCGGGACTTGGGTCTGGGGCCAACGTCCTGACTTTC. Translation gives CASSLPGLGSGANVLTF. The J gene is TRBJ2-6, the V gene TRBV3-1 (or the pseudogene TRBV3-2); D might be TRBD2 (6 bases). Germline CDR1 LGHDT, CDR2 YNNKEL (reference sequence). The CDR3 totals 17 residues. Trimming cost V 4 bases and J 1 base, with 14 bases left between them.

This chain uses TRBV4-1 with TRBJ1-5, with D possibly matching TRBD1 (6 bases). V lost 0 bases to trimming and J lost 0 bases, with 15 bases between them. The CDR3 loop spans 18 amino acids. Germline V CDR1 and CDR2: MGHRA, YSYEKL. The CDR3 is CASSQEVRQGSSNQPQHF. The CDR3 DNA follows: TGCGCCAGCAGCCAAGAGGTTCGGCAGGGGTCTAGCAATCAGCCCCAGCATTTT.

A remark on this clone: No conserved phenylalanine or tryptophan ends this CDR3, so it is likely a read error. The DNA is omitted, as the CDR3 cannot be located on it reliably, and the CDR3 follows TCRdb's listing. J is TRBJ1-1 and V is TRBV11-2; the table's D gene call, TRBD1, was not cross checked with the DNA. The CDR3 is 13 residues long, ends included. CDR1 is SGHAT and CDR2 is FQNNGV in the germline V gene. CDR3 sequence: CASSPSFRGQVTL.

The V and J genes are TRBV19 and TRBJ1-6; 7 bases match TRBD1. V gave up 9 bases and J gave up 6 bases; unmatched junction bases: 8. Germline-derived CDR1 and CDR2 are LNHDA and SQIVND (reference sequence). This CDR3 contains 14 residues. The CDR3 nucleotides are TGTGCCAGCATGACCGGGACAGTTAATTCACCCCTCCACTTT. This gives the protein CASMTGTVNSPLHF.

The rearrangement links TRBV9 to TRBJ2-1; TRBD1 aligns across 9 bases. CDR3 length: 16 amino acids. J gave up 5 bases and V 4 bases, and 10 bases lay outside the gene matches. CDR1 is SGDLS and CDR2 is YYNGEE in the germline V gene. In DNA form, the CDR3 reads TGTGCCAGCAGCACCTCCGGGACAGGGATGGACAATGAGCAGTTCTTC. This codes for CASSTSGTGMDNEQFF.

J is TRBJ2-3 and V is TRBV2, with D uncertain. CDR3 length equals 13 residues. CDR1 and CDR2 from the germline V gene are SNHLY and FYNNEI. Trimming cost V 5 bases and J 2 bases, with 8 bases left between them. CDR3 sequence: CASSRDVTDTQYF. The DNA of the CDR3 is TGTGCCAGCAGTCGCGATGTCACAGATACGCAGTATTTT.

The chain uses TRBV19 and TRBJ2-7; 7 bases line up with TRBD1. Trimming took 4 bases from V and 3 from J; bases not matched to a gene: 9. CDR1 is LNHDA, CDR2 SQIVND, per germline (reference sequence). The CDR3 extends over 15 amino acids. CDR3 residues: CASSRTGTDIYEQYF. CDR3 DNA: TGTGCCAGTAGTAGGACCGGGACAGATATCTACGAGCAGTACTTC. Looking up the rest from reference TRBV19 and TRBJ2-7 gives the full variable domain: DGGITQSPKYLFRKEGQNVTLSCEQNLNHDAMYWYRQDPGQGLRLIYYSQIVNDFQKGDIAEGYSVSREKKESFPLTVTSAQKNPTAFYLCASSRTGTDIYEQYFGPGTRLTVT.

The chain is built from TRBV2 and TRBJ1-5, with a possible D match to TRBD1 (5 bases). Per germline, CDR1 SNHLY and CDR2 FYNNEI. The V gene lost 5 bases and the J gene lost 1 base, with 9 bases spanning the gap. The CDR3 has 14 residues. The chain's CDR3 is CASSSGFSNQPQHF. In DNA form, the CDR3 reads TGTGCCAGCAGTTCAGGGTTCAGCAATCAGCCCCAGCATTTT.

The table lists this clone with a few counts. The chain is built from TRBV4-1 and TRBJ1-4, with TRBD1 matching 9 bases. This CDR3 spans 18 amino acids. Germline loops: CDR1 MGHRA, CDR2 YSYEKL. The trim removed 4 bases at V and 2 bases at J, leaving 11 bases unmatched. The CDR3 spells CASSPSGTGRLTNEKLFF. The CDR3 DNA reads TGCGCCAGCAGCCCTTCCGGGACAGGGAGATTGACTAATGAAAAACTGTTTTTT.

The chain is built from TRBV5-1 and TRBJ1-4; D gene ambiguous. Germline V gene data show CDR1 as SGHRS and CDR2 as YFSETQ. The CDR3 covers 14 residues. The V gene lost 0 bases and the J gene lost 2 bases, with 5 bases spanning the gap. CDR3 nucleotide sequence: TGCGCCAGCAGCTTGGGGCCTACTAATGAAAAACTGTTTTTT. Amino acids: CASSLGPTNEKLFF.

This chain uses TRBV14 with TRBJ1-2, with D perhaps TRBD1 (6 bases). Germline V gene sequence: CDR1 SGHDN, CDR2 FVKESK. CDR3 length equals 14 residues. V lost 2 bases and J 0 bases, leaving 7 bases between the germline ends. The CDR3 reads CASSQNRANYGYTF. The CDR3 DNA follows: TGTGCCAGCAGCCAAAACAGGGCTAACTATGGCTACACCTTC.

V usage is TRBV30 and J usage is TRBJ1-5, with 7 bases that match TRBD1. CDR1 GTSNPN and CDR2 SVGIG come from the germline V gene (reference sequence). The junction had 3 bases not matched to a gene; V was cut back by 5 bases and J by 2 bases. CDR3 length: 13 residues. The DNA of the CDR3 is TGTGCCTGGGGGACAGTGGGCAATCAGCCCCAGCATTTT. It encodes CAWGTVGNQPQHF.

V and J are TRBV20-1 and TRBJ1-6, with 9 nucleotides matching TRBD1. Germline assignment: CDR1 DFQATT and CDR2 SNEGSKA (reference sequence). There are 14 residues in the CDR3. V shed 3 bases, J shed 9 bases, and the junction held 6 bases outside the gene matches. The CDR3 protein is CSASKQGASSPLHF. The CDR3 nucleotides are TGCAGTGCTAGTAAACAGGGGGCGAGTTCACCCCTCCACTTT.

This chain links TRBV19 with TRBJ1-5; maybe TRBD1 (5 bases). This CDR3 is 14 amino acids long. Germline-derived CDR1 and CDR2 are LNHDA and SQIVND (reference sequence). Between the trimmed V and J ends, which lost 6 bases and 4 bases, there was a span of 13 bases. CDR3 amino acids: CASSPIPGNQPQHF. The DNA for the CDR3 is TGTGCCAGTAGCCCTATCCCAGGGAATCAGCCCCAGCATTTT.